A single count supports the clone carrying this TCR beta chain. This CDR3 region has 17 residues. The V and J ends lost 1 base and 0 bases respectively, with 13 bases between them. Germline V lookup: CDR1 SGHVS, CDR2 FQNEAQ. This record comes from a study of T cell changes during pregnancy in multiple sclerosis. Using immunoSEQ multiplex PCR, the repertoire was profiled, and TCRdb retains in-frame clones only, with some absent. The sample includes under 65,000 clones, approximately 93% seen only once; the top ten take under 5%. The sample in question was CD8+ T cells from peripheral blood mononuclear cells, obtained in the second trimester of pregnancy. This sequence was found in a female donor with multiple sclerosis, enrolled in a pregnancy study. This rearrangement joins TRBV7-8 to TRBJ2-1; D may be TRBD2 (5 bases). The CDR3 spells CASSLGSGSSSYNEQFF. The CDR3 nucleotides are TGTGCCAGCAGCTTAGGAAGCGGCTCGAGCTCCTACAATGAGCAGTTCTTC.